The 30 T cell receptor beta chains in this list originate from one sample, sequenced in a study of cytomegalovirus exposure and HLA in healthy donors. Clones were read by immunoSEQ multiplex PCR, and TCRdb kept only the in-frame ones, dropping some. The repertoire holds some 64,000 clones, with approximately 96% as singletons. The sequenced material came from PBMCs. The receptors derive from a woman under 30 in good health and CMV-seropositive.

The chain carries TRBV18 and TRBJ1-1; D call uncertain. The germline gives CDR1 KGHSH, CDR2 LQKENI. The V end was cut by 0 bases, the J end by 0 bases, with 11 bases between. This CDR3 region has 16 residues. The CDR3 sequence is CASSPPVPSMNTEAFF. The DNA for the CDR3 is TGTGCCAGCTCACCACCGGTCCCTTCTATGAACACTGAAGCTTTCTTT.

The V and J genes are TRBV5-1 and TRBJ1-1, with 8 nucleotides matching TRBD1. This CDR3 has 16 residues. CDR1 and CDR2 (germline): SGHRS, YFSETQ. V was pared by 4 bases and J by 0 bases, with 8 bases of the junction left unmatched. CDR3 nucleotides: TGCGCCAGCAGCAAAGACAGGGGAGGGGTGAACACTGAAGCTTTCTTT. Translating gives CASSKDRGGVNTEAFF.

In DNA, the CDR3 is TGCGCCAGCAGCCAAGTAGGGGGAGCCTCTGGTGGCTACACCTTC. Translated: CASSQVGGASGGYTF. The V and J genes are TRBV4-1 and TRBJ1-2; the D gene is possibly TRBD1 (6 bases). V was trimmed by 1 base and J by 7 bases, leaving 16 bases between them. From germline, CDR1 is MGHRA and CDR2 YSYEKL. This CDR3 region has 15 residues.

The chain has TRBV7-9 and TRBJ2-1, with D tentatively TRBD1 (5 bases). Germline lookup yields CDR1 SEHNR and CDR2 FQNEAQ (reference sequence). The CDR3 contains 15 residues. Trimming took off 0 bases at V and 8 bases at J, with 14 bases between the two ends. The CDR3 sequence: CASSLALGRGDEQFF. The CDR3 nucleotides are TGTGCCAGCAGCTTAGCTCTGGGAAGGGGCGATGAGCAGTTCTTC.

This clone was observed once. The gene calls are TRBV7-9 and TRBJ1-2; 11 nucleotides line up with TRBD1. J gave up 3 bases and V 1 base, and 13 bases lay outside the gene matches. This CDR3 is built from 19 residues. The germline CDR1 and CDR2 sequences are SEHNR and FQNEAQ (reference sequence). CDR3 sequence: CASSLGLRTGGARYYGYTF. The CDR3 DNA follows: TGTGCCAGCAGCTTAGGGCTCCGGACAGGGGGCGCGAGGTACTATGGCTACACCTTC.

The rearrangement joins TRBV15 to TRBJ1-3; 7 bases are shared with TRBD1. The J segment lost 2 bases and the V segment lost 2 bases, leaving 9 bases of the junction unmatched. The CDR3 extends over 17 amino acids. Germline lookup yields CDR1 LNHNV and CDR2 YYDKDF (reference sequence). This CDR3 reads CATSRPLGGGTGNTIYF. CDR3 in DNA: TGTGCCACCAGCAGACCCTTAGGGGGCGGAACTGGAAACACCATATATTTT. Full variable domain (outside the CDR3, taken from reference TRBV15 and TRBJ1-3): DAMVIQNPRYQVTQFGKPVTLSCSQTLNHNVMYWYQQKSSQAPKLLFHYYDKDFNNEADTPDNFQSRRPNTSFCFLDIRSPGLGDTAMYLCATSRPLGGGTGNTIYFGEGSWLTVV.

This chain uses TRBV11-1 with TRBJ1-5; D possibly corresponds to TRBD1 (5 bases). CDR1 and CDR2 from the germline V gene are SGHAT and FQDESV (reference sequence). CDR3 size: 14 residues. V lost 0 bases and J lost 7, with 10 bases in between. The CDR3 coding sequence is TGTGCCAGCAGCTTAGCAGGGGAGGAGCAGCCCCAGCATTTT. It codes for CASSLAGEEQPQHF.

J is TRBJ2-3 and V is TRBV18; 12 nucleotides align to TRBD2. Germline V gene lookup returns CDR1 KGHSH and CDR2 LQKENI. There are 17 residues in the CDR3. With V trimmed by 2 bases and J by 2 bases, 5 bases remained unmatched. For the CDR3, the DNA is TGTGCCAGCTCACCAACCCTAGCGGGAGGGATCACAGATACGCAGTATTTT. It encodes CASSPTLAGGITDTQYF.

The V gene is TRBV13, the J gene TRBJ2-3; unclear D gene. From germline, CDR1 is PRHDT and CDR2 FYEKMQ (reference sequence). The V end lost 2 bases, the J end lost 5 bases, and 20 bases lay between the germline ends. The CDR3 covers 17 residues. The CDR3: CASSLTRMSQNRDTQYF. Written as DNA, the CDR3 is TGTGCCAGCAGCTTAACCAGGATGAGCCAGAATAGAGATACGCAGTATTTT.

The rearrangement joins TRBV27 to TRBJ2-1; the match to TRBD2 covers 11 bases. Looked up from germline, CDR1 is MNHEY and CDR2 is SMNVEV (reference sequence). The length of the CDR3 is 14 residues. V was clipped by 8 bases and J by 4 bases; unmatched bases: 4. The CDR3 region is CASQTSGTYNEQFF. As DNA, the CDR3 is TGTGCCAGCCAGACTAGCGGGACTTACAATGAGCAGTTCTTC.

The V call is TRBV25-1, the J call TRBJ2-3; TRBD1 matches 9 bases. The CDR3 has 15 residues. Trimming removed 6 bases from V and 2 bases from J; junction bases left unmatched: 6. Germline lookup yields CDR1 MGHDK and CDR2 SYGVNS. The CDR3 is CASRAQGAPTDTQYF. CDR3 sequence (DNA): TGTGCCAGCAGAGCACAGGGGGCCCCCACAGATACGCAGTATTTT. Together with reference TRBV25-1 and TRBJ2-3, the CDR3 gives the full variable domain: EADIYQTPRYLVIGTGKKITLECSQTMGHDKMYWYQQDPGMELHLIHYSYGVNSTEKGDLSSESTVSRIRTEHFPLTLESARPSHTSQYLCASRAQGAPTDTQYFGPGTRLTVL.

The gene calls are TRBV29-1 and TRBJ1-1, with a possible D match to TRBD1 (6 bases). The ends were cut back, 6 bases at V and 3 bases at J, with 14 bases in the middle. Germline-derived CDR1 and CDR2 are SQVTM and ANQGSEA. The CDR3 runs 13 residues. The CDR3, as DNA: TGCAGCGTGAGACCGGGACACGACACTGAAGCTTTCTTT. Encoded protein: CSVRPGHDTEAFF.

The genes are TRBV30 and TRBJ1-1; the D is unclear. The ends were cut back, 0 bases at V and 7 bases at J, with 9 bases in the middle. CDR1 and CDR2 from the germline V gene are GTSNPN and SVGIG (reference sequence). The CDR3 has 12 residues. Here the CDR3 DNA reads TGTGCCTGGAGTGTACCGGAGAGTGAAGCTTTCTTT. This sequence encodes CAWSVPESEAFF.

V usage is TRBV19 and J usage is TRBJ2-7; 8 bases are shared with TRBD1. V lost 6 bases to trimming and J lost 2 bases; unmatched junction nucleotides: 15. Looked up from germline, CDR1 is LNHDA and CDR2 is SQIVND (reference sequence). This CDR3 region has 17 residues. CDR3 amino acids: CASSLLGQGAIPYEQYF. In nucleotides, the CDR3 is TGTGCCAGTAGCCTCCTGGGGCAGGGGGCTATCCCCTACGAGCAGTACTTC.

This chain uses TRBV5-1 with TRBJ1-1, with 8 positions matching TRBD1. The CDR3 sequence is 14 residues long. Germline V gene lookup returns CDR1 SGHRS and CDR2 YFSETQ. V trimming: 0 bases; J trimming: 8 bases; junction bases outside the gene matches: 6. CDR3 loop: CASSLGPGQGEAFF. In nucleotides, the CDR3 is TGCGCCAGCAGCTTGGGGCCCGGACAGGGCGAAGCTTTCTTT. The variable domain in full, with the rest retrieved from reference TRBV5-1 and TRBJ1-1, is KAGVTQTPRYLIKTRGQQVTLSCSPISGHRSVSWYQQTPGQGLQFLFEYFSETQRNKGNFPGRFSGRQFSNSRSEMNVSTLELGDSALYLCASSLGPGQGEAFFGQGTRLTVV.

This chain uses TRBV29-1 with TRBJ2-7, with TRBD1 matching over 8 bases. CDR1 SQVTM and CDR2 ANQGSEA come from the germline V gene. This CDR3 is built from 12 residues. The V segment lost 7 bases and the J segment 3 bases; nucleotides outside the gene matches: 5. In DNA form, the CDR3 reads TGCAGCGCCGCAACAGGGGGCTACGAGCAGTACTTC. This sequence encodes CSAATGGYEQYF.

CDR3 sequence reads: CSADSGSTQYF. The CDR3 nucleotides are TGCAGTGCCGATAGCGGAAGCACGCAGTATTTT. The chain employs TRBV20-1 and TRBJ2-3; maybe TRBD2 (6 bases). Germline V gene sequence: CDR1 DFQATT, CDR2 SNEGSKA (reference sequence). Trimming stripped 6 bases from V and 9 bases from J, with 13 bases between. The CDR3 loop spans 11 amino acids.

This clone was observed a single time. The chain links TRBV7-8 to TRBJ2-1; 11 nucleotides match TRBD2. The V gene end was trimmed by 4 bases and the J gene end by 5 bases; junction bases not matched to a gene: 13. Germline assignment: CDR1 SGHVS and CDR2 FQNEAQ. This CDR3 contains 18 residues. CDR3 sequence: CASSSRPGLAVTDNEQFF. The CDR3 DNA follows: TGTGCCAGCAGCTCTAGGCCGGGACTAGCGGTCACTGACAATGAGCAGTTCTTC.

The gene calls are TRBV14 and TRBJ2-1; D uncertain. Trimming shortened V by 4 bases and J by 7 bases, and 11 bases separated the two germline ends. The CDR3 has 13 residues. Germline V CDR1 and CDR2: SGHDN, FVKESK. Here the CDR3 DNA reads TGTGCCAGCAGCCCGATCTACGGGAATGAGCAGTTCTTC. It is translated as CASSPIYGNEQFF.

J is TRBJ1-4 and V is TRBV29-1; the match to TRBD1 covers 7 bases. The CDR3 runs 13 residues. J was trimmed by 8 bases and V by 6 bases; bases with no gene match: 9. CDR1 is SQVTM, CDR2 ANQGSEA, per germline. The CDR3, as DNA: TGCAGCGTACTAGACAGGGTGGGGGAAAAACTGTTTTTT. It yields the protein CSVLDRVGEKLFF.

The chain links TRBV7-6 to TRBJ2-1; D is possibly TRBD2 (6 bases). The V gene lost 5 bases and the J gene lost 8 bases, with 13 bases spanning the gap. Germline assignment: CDR1 SGHVS and CDR2 FNYEAQ. There are 13 residues in the CDR3. CDR3: CASSPRVADEQFF. Written as DNA, the CDR3 is TGTGCCAGCAGCCCCCGGGTAGCGGATGAGCAGTTCTTC.

The chain recombines TRBV28 with TRBJ2-7, with D possibly matching TRBD1 (7 bases). The CDR3 extends over 14 amino acids. Trimming removed 6 bases at V and 0 bases at J, with 12 bases between. Germline V gene lookup returns CDR1 MDHEN and CDR2 SYDVKM. CDR3 in DNA: TGTGCCAGCAGACTCAGGGGGGTCTCCTACGAGCAGTACTTC. It is translated as CASRLRGVSYEQYF.

This clone has just one count. This rearrangement joins TRBV5-1 to TRBJ1-4; a possible D gene is TRBD1 (5 bases). Looked up from germline, CDR1 is SGHRS and CDR2 is YFSETQ. V lost 4 bases and J lost 5, with 15 bases in between. The CDR3 sequence is 15 residues long. The CDR3 DNA sequence: TGCGCCAGCAGCCCTTCAGGTGGGGCGAATGAAAAACTGTTTTTT. Amino acid sequence: CASSPSGGANEKLFF.

The chain recombines TRBV28 with TRBJ2-6; TRBD2 might be the D (6 bases). Trimming pared 4 bases from V and 4 bases from J, leaving 20 bases between. Germline CDR1 and CDR2: MDHEN and SYDVKM. The CDR3 loop spans 18 amino acids. In DNA form, the CDR3 reads TGTGCCAGCAGTTCGCCACGAGGAGGGCGAAGAGGGGCCAACGTCCTGACTTTC. Protein sequence: CASSSPRGGRRGANVLTF.

V is TRBV10-3 and J is TRBJ2-2, with 11 bases that match TRBD1. There are 17 residues in the CDR3. V was clipped by 2 bases and J by 2 bases; unmatched bases: 4. The V gene's germline CDR1 is ENHRY and CDR2 SYGVKD. The DNA of the CDR3 is TGTGCCATCAGTGAGGCCTGGACAGGGGGCAACACCGGGGAGCTGTTTTTT. Its translation is CAISEAWTGGNTGELFF.

The sample holds one count of this clone. The chain is built from TRBV19 and TRBJ1-5, with 8 bases that match TRBD1. The ends lost 7 bases at V and 2 bases at J; junction bases unmatched: 7. CDR3 length equals 15 residues. In germline, CDR1 is LNHDA, CDR2 SQIVND (reference sequence). CDR3 nucleotides: TGTGCCAGTACCGAGGACAGGGTCGGCAATCAGCCCCAGCATTTT. It translates to CASTEDRVGNQPQHF. The full variable domain, in which reference TRBV19 and TRBJ1-5 provide the parts outside the CDR3, is DGGITQSPKYLFRKEGQNVTLSCEQNLNHDAMYWYRQDPGQGLRLIYYSQIVNDFQKGDIAEGYSVSREKKESFPLTVTSAQKNPTAFYLCASTEDRVGNQPQHFGDGTRLSIL.

In this sample, this clone turned up once. The rearrangement uses TRBV6-5 and TRBJ2-5, with 14 bases lining up with TRBD2. This CDR3 spans 14 amino acids. Germline CDR1 MNHEY, CDR2 SVGAGI. V was clipped by 6 bases and J by 5 bases; unmatched bases: 2. CDR3 in amino acids: CASRGLAGAETQYF. The DNA for the CDR3 is TGTGCCAGCAGGGGACTAGCGGGAGCGGAGACCCAGTACTTC.

The J gene is TRBJ2-7, the V gene TRBV7-9; 7 nucleotides agree with TRBD1. The junction had 10 bases not matched to a gene; V was cut back by 5 bases and J by 6 bases. The CDR3 contains 14 residues. Germline CDR1 and CDR2: SEHNR and FQNEAQ (reference sequence). CDR3 region: CASSLTGDALEQYF. CDR3 DNA sequence: TGTGCCAGCAGCCTAACAGGGGATGCACTCGAGCAGTACTTC.

J is TRBJ1-4 and V is TRBV6-6; 7 nucleotides align to TRBD1. Germline CDR1 and CDR2: MNHNY and SVGAGI (reference sequence). This CDR3 region has 14 residues. The ends lost 6 bases at V and 3 bases at J; junction bases unmatched: 4. CDR3 DNA: TGTGCCAGCAGGGACGGGACAGCTAATGAAAAACTGTTTTTT. It specifies CASRDGTANEKLFF.

This chain joins TRBV11-2 and TRBJ2-2, with 7 bases aligning to TRBD1. The V gene's germline CDR1 is SGHAT and CDR2 FQNNGV. V lost 1 base and J lost 1; bases outside the gene matches: 0. The CDR3 is 15 residues long. The CDR3, as DNA: TGTGCCAGCAGCTTAGGACAGGGGAACACCGGGGAGCTGTTTTTT. Translating gives CASSLGQGNTGELFF.